This T cell receptor beta chain is drawn from a study of CD8+ T cells in alopecia areata. Germline CDR1 SEHNR, CDR2 FQNEAQ (reference sequence). The CDR3 contains 16 residues. V was shortened by 1 base and J by 1 base, with 11 bases between the two germline ends. It was cDNA, reverse transcribed from extracted RNA, that served as the sequencing template. Sequenced by immunoSEQ multiplex PCR; TCRdb stores in-frame clones only, minus some. The profile covers 130,000 to 150,000 clones, with 51% appearing a single time and over 0.85% taken by the ten largest. The sequencing here drew on CD4+ T cells sorted from blood, taken at week 0. This sequence joins TRBV7-9 and TRBJ1-5; D unclear. This TCR derives from a human donor with alopecia areata. CDR3 DNA sequence: TGTGCCAGCAGCTTAGGTGTCAGTAGGAGCAATCAGCCCCAGCATTTT. Amino acid sequence: CASSLGVSRSNQPQHF.